The clone carrying this T cell receptor (beta chain) was seen repeatedly, ten times or more. Its target is not known. This sample was included in a study of Graves' ophthalmopathy and Graves' hyperthyroidism. Overall study results and limits: Blood repertoires reportedly contained most expanded thyroid clonotypes above 0.001 frequency. Discriminating ophthalmopathy from stable hyperthyroidism, a 13-signature model attained a sensitivity of 85% to 90% and a specificity of about 83%.

Trimming cost V 6 bases and J 5 bases; bases outside gene matches: 6. This CDR3 is 14 amino acids long. Germline loops: CDR1 MDHEN, CDR2 SYDVKM. Other autoimmune diseases, uncontrolled infections, pregnancy or lactation ruled patients out of participation. Clinical symptoms, serum thyroxine, TRAb, thyroid ultrasound and orbital computed tomography were relied on for diagnosis. RNA transcripts were the source from which TCR beta CDR3 regions were amplified. First-round RT-PCR relied on HTBI primers, and a second-round multiplex PCR came next. TCRdb passed the multiplex PCR reads through MiXCR, listing each CDR3 protein once. The table has fewer than 600,000 distinct CDR3 sequences, about 15% seen once.

V is TRBV28 and J is TRBJ1-2; 10 nucleotides line up with TRBD1. The sequence derives from a woman aged 30 to 39 with Graves' ophthalmopathy. The sequenced sample was blood. The CDR3 region has the DNA TGTGCCAGCAGAACGGGACAGGGGAGTTATGGCTACACCTTC. This gives the protein CASRTGQGSYGYTF.